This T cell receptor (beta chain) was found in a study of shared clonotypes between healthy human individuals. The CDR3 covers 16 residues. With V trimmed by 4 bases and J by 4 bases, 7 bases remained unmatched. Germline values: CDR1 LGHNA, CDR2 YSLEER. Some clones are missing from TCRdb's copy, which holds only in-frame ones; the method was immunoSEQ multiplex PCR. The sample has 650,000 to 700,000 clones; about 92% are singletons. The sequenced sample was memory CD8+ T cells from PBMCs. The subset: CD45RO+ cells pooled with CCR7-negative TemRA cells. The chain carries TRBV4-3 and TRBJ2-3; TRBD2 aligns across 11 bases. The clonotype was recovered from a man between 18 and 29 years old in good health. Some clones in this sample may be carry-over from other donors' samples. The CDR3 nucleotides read TGCGCCAGCAGCCCCGCCGCTAGCGGGAGGCCAGATACGCAGTATTTT. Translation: CASSPAASGRPDTQYF.